The table lists the clone carrying this T cell receptor beta chain with a few counts. The target antigen is unknown. A single record per CDR3 protein comes from TCRdb applying MiXCR to the reads. This table holds a few hundred thousand distinct CDR3 sequences, roughly 29% found once. The CDR3 loop spans 14 amino acids. Trimming took off 6 bases at V and 3 bases at J, with 15 bases between the two ends. This record belongs to a study of T cell repertoires in cytomegalovirus infection. Regarding the study as a whole: Across the ex vivo response, the dominant clonotypes were HLA-C-restricted CMV-specific TCR beta clonotypes.

Sample: PBMCs. The sequence was collected from a human donor in good health (CMV status not recorded). Some clones in this sample may be carry-over from other donors' samples. This sequence joins TRBV12-3 or TRBV12-4 and TRBJ2-7; D not resolved. CDR3: CASRLTGLLYEQYF. In DNA, the CDR3 is TGTGCCAGCAGACTGACCGGGCTTCTCTACGAGCAGTACTTC.